A selection of T cell receptor beta chains follows, all from one sample in a study of shared clonotypes between healthy human individuals. Here immunoSEQ multiplex PCR was the method, and the copy in TCRdb shows in-frame clones only, minus some. The sample records millions of clones, 90% to 95% being singletons. The sequenced material came from naive CD4+ T cells sorted from blood. These receptors were obtained from a man aged 18 to 29 in good health. Both conserved end residues are part of each CDR3. Fields, in order: D gene, V gene, J gene, clone size, CDR3 DNA, CDR3 protein. A D gene is named only where the DNA matches it firmly. Some rows have no size entry. The others give once, few or many, or a class for an expanded clone.

D gene: .; V gene: TRBV30; J gene: TRBJ1-5; clone size: .; CDR3 DNA: TGTGCCTGGAGTGTGGGGTTCGAGAATCAGCCCCAGCATTTT; CDR3 protein: CAWSVGFENQPQHF
D gene: .; V gene: TRBV19; J gene: TRBJ1-2; clone size: .; CDR3 DNA: TGTGCCAGTAGTATGGACGTGGACTATGGCTACACCTTC; CDR3 protein: CASSMDVDYGYTF
D gene: .; V gene: TRBV6-5; J gene: TRBJ2-7; clone size: .; CDR3 DNA: TGTGCCAGCAGGGCCGGGGCGGGCGAGCAGTACTTC; CDR3 protein: CASRAGAGEQYF
D gene: .; V gene: TRBV2; J gene: TRBJ1-2; clone size: .; CDR3 DNA: TGTGCCAGCATGCAGGACAGTAACTATGGCTACACCTTC; CDR3 protein: CASMQDSNYGYTF
D gene: TRBD1; V gene: TRBV4-2; J gene: TRBJ1-5; clone size: .; CDR3 DNA: TGTGCCAGCAGCCAAGACGGCAGGGGGAATCAGCCCCAGCATTTT; CDR3 protein: CASSQDGRGNQPQHF
D gene: .; V gene: TRBV5-1; J gene: TRBJ2-5; clone size: .; CDR3 DNA: TGCGCCAGCAGCTTTATTAGCGCCACAGTGGAGACCCAGTACTTC; CDR3 protein: CASSFISATVETQYF
D gene: TRBD2; V gene: TRBV2; J gene: TRBJ2-5; clone size: .; CDR3 DNA: TGTGCCAGCAGGACTAGCGGGGGGGCCTTGGAGACCCAGTACTTC; CDR3 protein: CASRTSGGALETQYF
D gene: .; V gene: TRBV7-2; J gene: TRBJ1-4; clone size: .; CDR3 DNA: TGTGCCAGCAGCTTAGACGGCAGGGGTAGTGAAAAACTGTTTTTT; CDR3 protein: CASSLDGRGSEKLFF
D gene: .; V gene: TRBV29-1; J gene: TRBJ2-7; clone size: once; CDR3 DNA: TGCAGCGTTTGGGACAAGTTCGTGTACGAGCAGTACTTC; CDR3 protein: CSVWDKFVYEQYF
D gene: .; V gene: TRBV25-1; J gene: TRBJ2-1; clone size: .; CDR3 DNA: TGTGCCAGCAGTGAGCGGGCGCTGGGTTACAATGAGCAGTTCTTC; CDR3 protein: CASSERALGYNEQFF
D gene: .; V gene: TRBV28; J gene: TRBJ2-3; clone size: .; CDR3 DNA: TGTGCCAGCAGTTTACTCAGTTTCGGAGATACGCAGTATTTT; CDR3 protein: CASSLLSFGDTQYF
D gene: TRBD1; V gene: TRBV29-1; J gene: TRBJ2-7; clone size: .; CDR3 DNA: TGCAGTGAAATACTGGGACAGGGGGTCACCTACGAGCAGTACTTC; CDR3 protein: CSEILGQGVTYEQYF
D gene: TRBD2; V gene: TRBV5-4; J gene: TRBJ2-7; clone size: .; CDR3 DNA: TGTGCCAGCAGCTTCCCGGGAGGCTACGAGCAGTACTTC; CDR3 protein: CASSFPGGYEQYF
D gene: TRBD1; V gene: TRBV7-9; J gene: TRBJ1-2; clone size: once; CDR3 DNA: TGTGCCAGCAGCACCGGACAGGTGGGCTATGGCTACACCTTC; CDR3 protein: CASSTGQVGYGYTF
D gene: .; V gene: TRBV10-3; J gene: TRBJ1-3; clone size: .; CDR3 DNA: TGTGCCATCAGTGACGGGTTCTCCTCTGGAAACACCATATATTTT; CDR3 protein: CAISDGFSSGNTIYF
D gene: TRBD1; V gene: TRBV10-2; J gene: TRBJ1-4; clone size: .; CDR3 DNA: TGCGCCAGCAGTCACCGACAGGGGACTAATGAAAAACTGTTTTTT; CDR3 protein: CASSHRQGTNEKLFF
D gene: TRBD1; V gene: TRBV9; J gene: TRBJ2-5; clone size: .; CDR3 DNA: TGTGCCAGCAGCGTAGCGGGACAGGGGGAGACCCAGTACTTC; CDR3 protein: CASSVAGQGETQYF
D gene: .; V gene: TRBV5-1; J gene: TRBJ1-1; clone size: once; CDR3 DNA: TGCGCCAGCAGCTTGTCCAGTCCTCTGGACACTGAAGCTTTCTTT; CDR3 protein: CASSLSSPLDTEAFF
D gene: .; V gene: TRBV6-5; J gene: TRBJ2-7; clone size: .; CDR3 DNA: TGTGCCAGCAGTTACTCGTCTTCTAGCGACCACGAGCAGTACTTC; CDR3 protein: CASSYSSSSDHEQYF
D gene: TRBD2; V gene: TRBV7-9; J gene: TRBJ2-3; clone size: .; CDR3 DNA: TGTGCCAGCAGCTTATATGTGGCCGGGAGGGGAGATACGCAGTATTTT; CDR3 protein: CASSLYVAGRGDTQYF
D gene: TRBD1; V gene: TRBV18; J gene: TRBJ1-1; clone size: .; CDR3 DNA: TGTGCCAGCTCACCTTCGACAGGGGCGAACACTGAAGCTTTCTTT; CDR3 protein: CASSPSTGANTEAFF
D gene: TRBD2; V gene: TRBV19; J gene: TRBJ2-7; clone size: .; CDR3 DNA: TGTGCCAGTAGTAAGGCTAGCGGGGACCTCTACGAGCAGTACTTC; CDR3 protein: CASSKASGDLYEQYF
D gene: TRBD1; V gene: TRBV30; J gene: TRBJ2-7; clone size: once; CDR3 DNA: TGTGCCTGGAGTACTCCGGGACAGGGATCCTACGAGCAGTACTTC; CDR3 protein: CAWSTPGQGSYEQYF
D gene: .; V gene: TRBV2; J gene: TRBJ1-1; clone size: .; CDR3 DNA: TGTGCCAGCAGAGACTCCCCCCTAGGGCACACTGAAGCTTTCTTT; CDR3 protein: CASRDSPLGHTEAFF
D gene: .; V gene: TRBV11-2; J gene: TRBJ1-1; clone size: .; CDR3 DNA: TGTGCCAGCAATAACAGGGAAACCACTGAAGCTTTCTTT; CDR3 protein: CASNNRETTEAFF
D gene: .; V gene: TRBV7-2; J gene: TRBJ1-4; clone size: .; CDR3 DNA: TGTGCCAGCAGCTTAGACCGGGCACGGGAAAAACTGTTTTTT; CDR3 protein: CASSLDRAREKLFF
D gene: .; V gene: TRBV4-1; J gene: TRBJ2-3; clone size: .; CDR3 DNA: TGCGCCAGCAGCCATCAACAGCGTCAGGGCAACACAGATACGCAGTATTTT; CDR3 protein: CASSHQQRQGNTDTQYF
D gene: TRBD1; V gene: TRBV18; J gene: TRBJ2-7; clone size: .; CDR3 DNA: TGTGCCAGCTCTTCCGGGACAGACTACGAGCAGTACTTC; CDR3 protein: CASSSGTDYEQYF
D gene: .; V gene: TRBV30; J gene: TRBJ1-5; clone size: .; CDR3 DNA: TGTGCCTGGAATTCGCAGGGAGTAGGTCAGCCCCAGCATTTT; CDR3 protein: CAWNSQGVGQPQHF
D gene: .; V gene: TRBV5-4; J gene: TRBJ1-4; clone size: .; CDR3 DNA: TGTGCCAGCAGCCCCGCAGCCGCGGAGGCCGTTAATGAAAAACTGTTTTTT; CDR3 protein: CASSPAAAEAVNEKLFF
D gene: .; V gene: TRBV27; J gene: TRBJ2-5; clone size: .; CDR3 DNA: TGTGCCAGCAAGGAAGGGACCGGGGAGACCCAGTACTTC; CDR3 protein: CASKEGTGETQYF
D gene: TRBD2; V gene: TRBV11-2; J gene: TRBJ2-1; clone size: .; CDR3 DNA: TGTGCCAGCAGCTTAACCGGGACTAGCCTCTACAATGAGCAGTTCTTC; CDR3 protein: CASSLTGTSLYNEQFF
D gene: .; V gene: TRBV18; J gene: TRBJ2-6; clone size: once; CDR3 DNA: TGTGCCAGCTCAACGTCCCGTCACGTGAGTTCTGGGGCCAACGTCCTGACTTTC; CDR3 protein: CASSTSRHVSSGANVLTF
D gene: .; V gene: TRBV5-6; J gene: TRBJ2-7; clone size: few; CDR3 DNA: TGTGCCAGCAGCACCGACGGGACACCTCCCTACGAGCAGTACTTC; CDR3 protein: CASSTDGTPPYEQYF
D gene: TRBD2; V gene: TRBV10-1; J gene: TRBJ2-7; clone size: .; CDR3 DNA: TGCGCCAGCAGTGAGCAGGCGGGGGCCTACGAGCAGTACTTC; CDR3 protein: CASSEQAGAYEQYF
D gene: TRBD1; V gene: TRBV2; J gene: TRBJ1-5; clone size: .; CDR3 DNA: TGTGCCAGCAGTCAGGACAGGGTCGGCAATCAGCCCCAGCATTTT; CDR3 protein: CASSQDRVGNQPQHF
D gene: .; V gene: TRBV7-2; J gene: TRBJ2-7; clone size: .; CDR3 DNA: TGTGCCAGCAGCCTACACAGCACAGCCTCCTACGAGCAGTACTTC; CDR3 protein: CASSLHSTASYEQYF
D gene: .; V gene: TRBV6-5; J gene: TRBJ2-1; clone size: .; CDR3 DNA: TGTGCCAGCAGACGACACAGAGGCAATGAGCAGTTCTTC; CDR3 protein: CASRRHRGNEQFF
D gene: .; V gene: TRBV5-1; J gene: TRBJ1-1; clone size: once; CDR3 DNA: TGCGCCAGCAGCTTGGCGTCCATGAACACTGAAGCTTTCTTT; CDR3 protein: CASSLASMNTEAFF
D gene: TRBD1; V gene: TRBV5-1; J gene: TRBJ1-2; clone size: .; CDR3 DNA: TGCGCCAGCAGCAGCGGGACAGGCATCTATGGCTACACCTTC; CDR3 protein: CASSSGTGIYGYTF
D gene: TRBD2; V gene: TRBV13; J gene: TRBJ2-3; clone size: .; CDR3 DNA: TGTGCCAGCAGCTTAGGAATGGCGGGAGAGACGCAGTATTTT; CDR3 protein: CASSLGMAGETQYF
D gene: .; V gene: TRBV4-1; J gene: TRBJ1-1; clone size: .; CDR3 DNA: TGCGCCAGCAGCCAAGATTATGGAGTCCGAGGGAGTGCTTTCTTT; CDR3 protein: CASSQDYGVRGSAFF
D gene: .; V gene: TRBV2; J gene: TRBJ2-5; clone size: once; CDR3 DNA: TGTGCCACCCAAGCGGTGATCGGTATGTCCCAGTACTTC; CDR3 protein: CATQAVIGMSQYF
D gene: TRBD2; V gene: TRBV28; J gene: TRBJ2-7; clone size: .; CDR3 DNA: TGTGCCAGCAGTCGAGCGGGGGGGGCCTACGAGCAGTACTTC; CDR3 protein: CASSRAGGAYEQYF
D gene: .; V gene: TRBV28; J gene: TRBJ1-1; clone size: .; CDR3 DNA: TGTGCCAGCATCCGGACCTGGGGGACTGAAGCTTTCTTT; CDR3 protein: CASIRTWGTEAFF
D gene: .; V gene: TRBV19; J gene: TRBJ2-2; clone size: .; CDR3 DNA: TGTGCCAGTAGTATACAAGGGACGAACACCGGGGAGCTGTTTTTT; CDR3 protein: CASSIQGTNTGELFF
D gene: .; V gene: TRBV5-1; J gene: TRBJ2-1; clone size: once; CDR3 DNA: TGCGCCAGCAGCTCGAGGACATCCGATTCCGGTGAGCAGTTCTTC; CDR3 protein: CASSSRTSDSGEQFF
D gene: .; V gene: TRBV11-3; J gene: TRBJ1-6; clone size: .; CDR3 DNA: TGTGCCAGCAGCTTAGTCACGCGCTCACCCCTCCACTTT; CDR3 protein: CASSLVTRSPLHF
D gene: .; V gene: TRBV11-3; J gene: TRBJ2-1; clone size: .; CDR3 DNA: TGTGCCAGCAGCCGGGACCACAATGAGCAGTTCTTC; CDR3 protein: CASSRDHNEQFF
D gene: .; V gene: TRBV12-5; J gene: TRBJ2-7; clone size: .; CDR3 DNA: TGTGCTAGTGGTTTGGTTCTTCGTCCCTCTGACTACGAGCAGTACTTC; CDR3 protein: CASGLVLRPSDYEQYF
D gene: .; V gene: TRBV19; J gene: TRBJ2-2; clone size: .; CDR3 DNA: TGTGCCAGTAGTGATCTAGCAAGTAACACCGGGGAGCTGTTTTTT; CDR3 protein: CASSDLASNTGELFF
D gene: .; V gene: TRBV6-5; J gene: TRBJ1-5; clone size: .; CDR3 DNA: TGTGCCAGCAGCTTACAGAGCAATCAGCCCCAGCATTTT; CDR3 protein: CASSLQSNQPQHF
D gene: .; V gene: TRBV5-1; J gene: TRBJ2-2; clone size: .; CDR3 DNA: TGCGCCAGCAGCTTGGAACTAGCAACCGGGGAGCTGTTTTTT; CDR3 protein: CASSLELATGELFF
D gene: .; V gene: TRBV6-6; J gene: TRBJ1-4; clone size: .; CDR3 DNA: TGTGCCAGCACGGACCGTCTTAATGAAAAACTGTTTTTT; CDR3 protein: CASTDRLNEKLFF
D gene: .; V gene: TRBV9; J gene: TRBJ1-3; clone size: .; CDR3 DNA: TGTGCCAGCAGCGTGGGGAGGGATCTCTCTGGAAACACCATATATTTT; CDR3 protein: CASSVGRDLSGNTIYF